This note documents a single TCR beta chain sequence. Treatment specified: randomized to nivolumab then ipilimumab (arm A) or the reverse (arm B). DNA-damaging chemotherapy had not been given to any patient beforehand. PBMC sorting kept live CD3+CD8+ cells without CD19 or CD56. Sequencing used immunoSEQ multiplex PCR; TCRdb keeps in-frame clones, though not all of them. Of 25,000 to 35,000 clones in the sample, roughly 90% were seen once. These data originate in a study of sequential checkpoint blockade in melanoma. Background on the study: Patients were randomized 1:1 to nivolumab-then-ipilimumab or ipilimumab-then-nivolumab first-line. Both treatment sequences were followed by maintenance nivolumab.

V lost 6 bases and J lost 5; bases outside the gene matches: 12. Germline V gene sequence: CDR1 MNHEY, CDR2 SMNVEV (reference sequence). The CDR3 runs to 15 residues. The starting material was CD8+ T cells sorted from blood (inferred from file names), obtained from a patient given nivolumab and ipilimumab in sequence. This TCR was recovered from a human donor with melanoma. V is TRBV27 and J is TRBJ1-1, with 7 bases aligning to TRBD1. The CDR3 sequence: CASSSRHRGGTEAFF. DNA of the CDR3: TGTGCCAGCAGCTCACGCCACAGGGGTGGGACTGAAGCTTTCTTT.